The 28 T cell receptor beta chains in this list originate from one sample, sequenced in a study of blood T cell repertoires in COVID-19. Generated by immunoSEQ multiplex PCR, the TCRdb table keeps only in-frame clones and is missing some. The sample lists 200,000 to 250,000 clones, around 80% occurring once. The material sequenced was PBMCs or T cells enriched from blood (not recorded which). Receptors were obtained from a man in his 60s who had recovered from COVID-19.

J is TRBJ1-6 and V is TRBV7-6; D gene uncertain. V shed 0 bases and J shed 9 bases, with 9 bases lying between them. The CDR3 runs 14 residues. CDR1 SGHVS and CDR2 FNYEAQ come from the germline V gene. The CDR3 DNA reads as TGTGCCAGCAGCTTAGCGCGGGGTCTTTCACCCCTCCACTTT. Its translation is CASSLARGLSPLHF.

This clone appeared once. This chain joins TRBV6-5 and TRBJ2-7, with 8 bases identical to TRBD1. Germline V CDR1 and CDR2: MNHEY, SVGAGI. The CDR3 runs to 12 residues. Trimming at V came to 5 bases and at J to 4 bases, leaving 1 base not matched to a gene. CDR3 amino acids: CASSRQGYEQYF. The DNA for the CDR3 is TGTGCCAGCAGTAGACAGGGGTACGAGCAGTACTTC.

CDR3 region: CAIRGDRRNTEAFF. DNA for the CDR3: TGTGCCATCAGAGGGGACAGGAGGAACACTGAAGCTTTCTTT. The chain joins TRBV10-3 to TRBJ1-1; 8 bases are shared with TRBD1. Germline V CDR1 and CDR2: ENHRY, SYGVKD. The CDR3 length is 14 residues. The V and J ends lost 6 bases and 1 base, in that order; junction bases with no gene match: 4.

J is TRBJ1-4 and V is TRBV5-1; D remains ambiguous. The V gene's germline CDR1 is SGHRS and CDR2 YFSETQ. The V end was cut by 3 bases, the J end by 3 bases, with 9 bases between. The CDR3 runs 14 residues. DNA of the CDR3: TGCGCCAGCAGCTGGGCTGCAGCTAATGAAAAACTGTTTTTT. Translated: CASSWAAANEKLFF.

This rearrangement joins TRBV6-5 to TRBJ1-2; TRBD1 matches 8 bases. V trimming: 6 bases; J trimming: 4 bases; junction bases outside the gene matches: 4. The V gene's germline CDR1 is MNHEY and CDR2 SVGAGI. The CDR3 covers 13 residues. This chain's CDR3 is CASRRTGSYGYTF. In nucleotides, the CDR3 is TGTGCCAGCAGGCGGACAGGGTCCTATGGCTACACCTTC.

The CDR3 DNA reads as TGTGCCAGCTCAACAAGTAGCACTAGCGGCACAGATACGCAGTATTTT. Amino acids: CASSTSSTSGTDTQYF. The genes are TRBV18 and TRBJ2-3; 7 positions match TRBD2. The CDR3 runs to 16 residues. Germline lookup yields CDR1 KGHSH and CDR2 LQKENI. Trimming cost V 5 bases and J 1 base; bases outside gene matches: 9.

The rearrangement links TRBV15 to TRBJ1-6; tentative D call: TRBD1 (5 bases). Trimming took off 3 bases at V and 7 bases at J, with 10 bases between the two ends. The CDR3 runs 14 residues. Per the germline V gene, CDR1 is LNHNV and CDR2 is YYDKDF (reference sequence). The CDR3 sequence is CATSREGRNSPLHF. CDR3 coding DNA: TGTGCCACCAGCAGGGAGGGGCGGAATTCACCCCTCCACTTT.

The chain links TRBV6-6 to TRBJ1-5; D is unresolved. CDR1 is MNHNY, CDR2 SVGAGI, per germline (reference sequence). The V gene lost 2 bases and the J gene lost 7 bases, with 12 bases spanning the gap. CDR3 length: 14 residues. In nucleotides, the CDR3 is TGTGCCAGCAGTTACCCATCACGGGAGCAGCCCCAGCATTTT. Residues: CASSYPSREQPQHF.

The chain links TRBV6-6 to TRBJ1-5, with TRBD1 matching 7 bases. V lost 6 bases, J lost 3 bases, and 11 bases stayed unmatched. CDR3 length: 16 residues. The germline V gene encodes CDR1 MNHNY and CDR2 SVGAGI (reference sequence). The CDR3 sequence: CASSLGTDINNQPQHF. CDR3 DNA: TGTGCCAGCAGCTTAGGGACAGATATTAACAATCAGCCCCAGCATTTT.

J is TRBJ1-3 and V is TRBV19; possibly TRBD1 for D (6 bases). Germline V lookup: CDR1 LNHDA, CDR2 SQIVND (reference sequence). CDR3 size: 13 residues. V lost 8 bases and J lost 2, with 10 bases in between. CDR3 in DNA: TGTGCCAGTGGAACAGGGCCTGGAAACACCATATATTTT. Its translation is CASGTGPGNTIYF.

V is TRBV5-1 and J is TRBJ2-2; TRBD1 agrees at 11 bases. The germline gives CDR1 SGHRS, CDR2 YFSETQ. The CDR3 runs 15 residues. V shed 4 bases and J 7 bases; nucleotides not matched to a gene: 6. CDR3 loop: CASSGGQGAFGELFF. Written as DNA, the CDR3 is TGCGCCAGCAGCGGAGGACAGGGGGCTTTCGGGGAGCTGTTTTTT.

The gene calls are TRBV4-2 and TRBJ2-3; D uncertain. The CDR3 extends over 16 amino acids. Germline assignment: CDR1 LGHNA and CDR2 YNFKEQ. The germline V and J ends were trimmed by 7 bases and 2 bases, with 19 bases remaining between them. CDR3 sequence: CASTSMRAANTDTQYF. The CDR3 DNA is TGTGCCAGCACCTCCATGCGCGCGGCGAACACAGATACGCAGTATTTT.

This rearrangement joins TRBV6-2 or TRBV6-3 to TRBJ1-1; a possible D gene is TRBD1 (5 bases). V was trimmed by 2 bases and J by 7 bases, leaving 14 bases between them. The CDR3 is 14 residues long. Germline CDR1 is MNHEY and CDR2 is SVGEGT. The DNA of the CDR3 is TGTGCCAGCAGTTACCCCCCCCCAACAGGTGAAGCTTTCTTT. Its translation: CASSYPPPTGEAFF.

The V gene is TRBV7-6, the J gene TRBJ1-1, with 9 nucleotides matching TRBD1. The CDR3 sequence is 13 residues long. The junction had 5 bases not matched to a gene; V was cut back by 5 bases and J by 7 bases. Per germline, CDR1 SGHVS and CDR2 FNYEAQ. CDR3 region: CASSLGTGREAFF. The CDR3 DNA sequence: TGTGCCAGCAGCCTCGGGACAGGGCGTGAAGCTTTCTTT.

The J gene is TRBJ2-2, the V gene TRBV5-1; possible D gene TRBD1, 5 bases. In germline, CDR1 is SGHRS, CDR2 YFSETQ. Trimming took 0 bases from V and 3 from J, leaving 9 bases between them. The CDR3 has 15 amino acids. The CDR3 DNA sequence: TGCGCCAGCAGCTTGGGACAGCTCGACACCGGGGAGCTGTTTTTT. This encodes CASSLGQLDTGELFF.

This sequence joins TRBV5-1 and TRBJ2-1; 8 bases line up with TRBD2. Trimming cost V 5 bases and J 8 bases; bases outside gene matches: 9. The CDR3 totals 14 residues. CDR1 and CDR2 from the germline V gene are SGHRS and YFSETQ. The CDR3 sequence is CASRGTGGGDEQFF. CDR3 nucleotides: TGCGCCAGCAGGGGGACCGGGGGGGGCGATGAGCAGTTCTTC.

The chain couples TRBV2 to TRBJ1-1, with 7 nucleotides matching TRBD1. Germline V CDR1 and CDR2: SNHLY, FYNNEI. Trimming removed 6 bases from V and 1 base from J; junction bases left unmatched: 8. This CDR3 contains 15 residues. In DNA, the CDR3 is TGTGCCAGCAGAGGACCGGGACAGTCGAACACTGAAGCTTTCTTT. Its translation: CASRGPGQSNTEAFF.

V and J are TRBV7-2 and TRBJ2-3, with a weak D call TRBD2 (6 bases). Trimming removed 5 bases from V and 2 bases from J, with 11 bases in between. The CDR3 sequence is 14 residues long. Germline V gene sequence: CDR1 SGHTA, CDR2 FQGNSA. The CDR3 bases are TGTGCCAGCAGCCGGGACTGGGACACAGATACGCAGTATTTT. This sequence encodes CASSRDWDTDTQYF. Combining the CDR3 with reference TRBV7-2 and TRBJ2-3 gives the whole variable domain GAGVSQSPSNKVTEKGKDVELRCDPISGHTALYWYRQSLGQGLEFLIYFQGNSAPDKSGLPSDRFSAERTGGSVSTLTIQRTQQEDSAVYLCASSRDWDTDTQYFGPGTRLTVL.

V is TRBV4-3 and J is TRBJ1-4, with 7 bases aligning to TRBD1. CDR1 and CDR2 from the germline V gene are LGHNA and YSLEER. Germline trimming cut 0 bases from V and 7 bases from J; bases unmatched to any gene: 11. This CDR3 is 17 amino acids long. The DNA for the CDR3 is TGCGCCAGCAGCCAAGACCCGCACACAGGGGCGGGTGAAAAACTGTTTTTT. It specifies CASSQDPHTGAGEKLFF.

This clone was counted a single time. The chain has TRBV5-1 and TRBJ1-1; TRBD1 is a possible D gene (6 bases). Germline-derived CDR1 and CDR2 are SGHRS and YFSETQ. This CDR3 has 14 residues. The V end was cut by 4 bases, the J end by 4 bases, with 14 bases between. CDR3 region: CASSRLGGLTEAFF. DNA of the CDR3: TGCGCCAGCAGCAGGCTCGGGGGGCTCACTGAAGCTTTCTTT.

The chain carries TRBV5-1 and TRBJ2-3; 8 bases map to TRBD2. V lost 0 bases and J lost 0; bases outside the gene matches: 6. CDR1 SGHRS and CDR2 YFSETQ come from the germline V gene. The CDR3 totals 17 residues. The CDR3 here is CASSLGSGGPSTDTQYF. The CDR3 DNA follows: TGCGCCAGCAGCTTGGGGAGCGGGGGCCCTAGCACAGATACGCAGTATTTT.

On this clone itself: No conserved phenylalanine or tryptophan ends this CDR3, so it is likely a read error. The DNA is left out, because the CDR3 cannot be placed on it with certainty; the CDR3 is given as TCRdb lists it. V gene TRBV29-1 combines with J gene TRBJ2-3; the table names TRBD2, a call not compared with the DNA. The germline gives CDR1 SQVTM, CDR2 ANQGSEA. The CDR3 adds up to 10 amino acids, both ends counted. CDR3 loop: CSVVQPFGPG.

The V and J genes are TRBV6-2 or TRBV6-3 and TRBJ2-7; 10 bases are a match to TRBD2. Trimming at V came to 2 bases and at J to 1 base, leaving 8 bases not matched to a gene. The CDR3 extends over 17 amino acids. Looked up from germline, CDR1 is MNHEY and CDR2 is SVGEGT. The chain's CDR3 is CASSYPFSGGLSYEQYF. CDR3 DNA sequence: TGTGCCAGCAGTTACCCTTTTAGCGGGGGGTTGTCCTACGAGCAGTACTTC.

This clone was observed a few times. The chain employs TRBV6-2 or TRBV6-3 and TRBJ2-7, with 9 bases that match TRBD1. Germline CDR1 and CDR2: MNHEY and SVGEGT. Trimming removed 2 bases from V and 0 bases from J; junction bases left unmatched: 2. This CDR3 is 15 amino acids long. The DNA for the CDR3 is TGTGCCAGCAGTTACGGACAGGGGTTCTCCTACGAGCAGTACTTC. The encoded protein is CASSYGQGFSYEQYF.

V is TRBV6-6 and J is TRBJ1-6; D is perhaps TRBD1 (6 bases). Trimming left V 4 bases short and J 7 bases short, with 11 bases between. Germline V CDR1 and CDR2: MNHNY, SVGAGI (reference sequence). The CDR3 is made up of 14 amino acids. CDR3 residues: CASSLNRENSPLHF. The CDR3 region has the DNA TGTGCCAGCAGTTTAAACAGGGAAAATTCACCCCTCCACTTT.

This chain connects TRBV2 to TRBJ2-1; D might be TRBD2 (5 bases). Germline CDR1 and CDR2: SNHLY and FYNNEI. The CDR3 has 14 residues. The V and J ends lost 5 bases and 5 bases respectively, with 13 bases between them. The CDR3 sequence is CASSNRESNNEQFF. For the CDR3, the DNA is TGTGCCAGCAGTAACCGGGAATCTAACAATGAGCAGTTCTTC.

The genes are TRBV5-5 and TRBJ1-5; 10 nucleotides align to TRBD1. The CDR3 extends over 17 amino acids. Germline V gives CDR1 SGHKS, CDR2 YYEKEE (reference sequence). The V gene end was trimmed by 4 bases and the J gene end by 0 bases; junction bases not matched to a gene: 7. The CDR3: CASSGTGDRYSNQPQHF. CDR3 nucleotide sequence: TGTGCCAGCAGCGGGACAGGGGATCGGTATAGCAATCAGCCCCAGCATTTT. The whole variable domain, filled in from reference TRBV5-5 and TRBJ1-5, reads DAGVTQSPTHLIKTRGQQVTLRCSPISGHKSVSWYQQVLGQGPQFIFQYYEKEERGRGNFPDRFSARQFPNYSSELNVNALLLGDSALYLCASSGTGDRYSNQPQHFGDGTRLSIL.

The chain is built from TRBV19 and TRBJ2-7, with D tentatively TRBD1 (5 bases). The CDR3 runs to 15 residues. The V and J ends lost 3 bases and 2 bases respectively, with 14 bases between them. Germline-derived CDR1 and CDR2 are LNHDA and SQIVND (reference sequence). CDR3 protein: CASSMSRQGTYEQYF. CDR3 in DNA: TGTGCCAGTAGTATGTCTCGGCAGGGAACCTACGAGCAGTACTTC.